The clone carrying this T cell receptor (beta chain) has a handful of counts. The target antigen is unknown. Expressed TCRB transcripts were sequenced because the isolated RNA had all been reverse transcribed beforehand. Profiled with immunoSEQ multiplex PCR; TCRdb holds only in-frame clones, not every one. The data show 640,000 or so clones, around 15% seen once. Isolation of CD4+ naive, central memory, regulatory and stem cell-like memory cells was achieved by sorting via CD45RO/CCR7/CD25/CD127/CD95/CD27. This sample was taken from a study of beta chain features in type 1 diabetes. Whole-study findings and limits: In all four CD4+ subsets, TCRB CDR3 length was significantly, moderately reduced in type 1 diabetes. In type 1 diabetes patients, VDJ junctions had fewer insertions; deletions at these junctions were more frequent. The question of HLA type influencing TCRB rearrangement was one that remained unresolved here.

The specimen sequenced was naive CD4+ T cells from blood. The TCR sequence derives from a man between 18 and 35 years old with type 1 diabetes.

The CDR3 DNA is TGTGCCAGCAGTGAACCGGGTGTGAACACTGAAGCTTTCTTT. Translated: CASSEPGVNTEAFF. This chain links TRBV25-1 with TRBJ1-1; no clear D. This CDR3 has 14 amino acids. With 2 bases removed from V and 0 bases from J, the gap between germline ends came to 7 bases. Germline values: CDR1 MGHDK, CDR2 SYGVNS.